These 23 T cell receptor beta chains came from one sample sequenced in a study of shared clonotypes between healthy human individuals. The protocol was immunoSEQ multiplex PCR, while the TCRdb copy is restricted to in-frame clones and leaves out a portion. The sample includes over 400,000 clones, roughly 80% of them seen just once. Sequencing input: PBMCs. The receptors derive from a woman between 40 and 50 years old in good health. Some clones in this sample may be carry-over from other donors' samples.

The J gene is TRBJ1-1, the V gene TRBV5-1; maybe TRBD1 (5 bases). The CDR3 runs 15 residues. Per the germline V gene, CDR1 is SGHRS and CDR2 is YFSETQ. V lost 0 bases and J 1 base, leaving 10 bases between the germline ends. CDR3 residues: CASSLVWGQNTEAFF. CDR3 bases: TGCGCCAGCAGCTTGGTGTGGGGCCAGAACACTGAAGCTTTCTTT.

The J gene is TRBJ2-1, the V gene TRBV30; maybe TRBD1 (5 bases). The CDR3 is made up of 13 amino acids. Germline V CDR1 and CDR2: GTSNPN, SVGIG (reference sequence). V was pared by 0 bases and J by 4 bases, with 7 bases between. This CDR3 reads CAWSVGQYNEQFF. The DNA of the CDR3 is TGTGCCTGGAGTGTGGGGCAATACAATGAGCAGTTCTTC.

The rearrangement joins TRBV14 to TRBJ2-7, with 7 positions matching TRBD2. After removal of 4 bases from V and 4 bases from J, the junction contained 7 bases not matched to a gene. This CDR3 has 14 amino acids. Per germline, CDR1 SGHDN and CDR2 FVKESK. The CDR3 spells CASSPSGGRYEQYF. DNA of the CDR3: TGTGCCAGCAGCCCTTCGGGAGGTCGATACGAGCAGTACTTC.

The chain couples TRBV15 to TRBJ2-7; D not certain. The CDR3 extends over 16 amino acids. From germline, CDR1 is LNHNV and CDR2 YYDKDF (reference sequence). The V end was cut by 0 bases, the J end by 0 bases, with 12 bases between. The CDR3 DNA follows: TGTGCCACCAGCAGAGATCTGGACCCGAGCTCCTACGAGCAGTACTTC. Its protein is CATSRDLDPSSYEQYF.

This clone was observed once. The V and J genes are TRBV19 and TRBJ1-3; 7 bases match TRBD1. CDR1 LNHDA and CDR2 SQIVND come from the germline V gene (reference sequence). With V trimmed by 5 bases and J by 4 bases, 8 bases remained unmatched. The CDR3 extends over 15 amino acids. The DNA for the CDR3 is TGTGCCAGTAGTGCAATGACAGGGTACGGAAACACCATATATTTT. This sequence encodes CASSAMTGYGNTIYF.

This sequence joins TRBV29-1 and TRBJ1-2; D possibly corresponds to TRBD1 (6 bases). The V gene lost 6 bases and the J gene lost 10 bases, with 12 bases spanning the gap. CDR3 length: 10 residues. The germline CDR1 and CDR2 sequences are SQVTM and ANQGSEA. The CDR3 DNA sequence: TGCAGCGTCGGACAGTCAGTCTACACCTTC. As protein: CSVGQSVYTF. Drawing the rest from reference TRBV29-1 and TRBJ1-2, the complete variable domain is SAVISQKPSRDICQRGTSLTIQCQVDSQVTMMFWYRQQPGQSLTLIATANQGSEATYESGFVIDKFPISRPNLTFSTLTVSNMSPEDSSIYLCSVGQSVYTFGSGTRLTVV.

The V call is TRBV10-2, the J call TRBJ2-7, with D perhaps TRBD1 (5 bases). Trimming stripped 3 bases from V and 4 bases from J, with 19 bases between. This CDR3 is built from 16 residues. CDR1 and CDR2 from the germline V gene are WSHSY and SAAADI. For the CDR3, the DNA is TGCGCCAGCAGTGACCTTGCGATAGGGGCGCGGTACGAGCAGTACTTC. It translates to CASSDLAIGARYEQYF.

The chain couples TRBV18 to TRBJ1-1; D remains unclear. Germline-derived CDR1 and CDR2 are KGHSH and LQKENI. The CDR3 extends over 15 amino acids. Trimming removed 3 bases from V and 0 bases from J, with 11 bases in between. DNA of the CDR3: TGTGCCAGCTCACCCAACAGAGAAGTGAACACTGAAGCTTTCTTT. It codes for CASSPNREVNTEAFF.

CDR3: CASSTGLVLFQETQYF. The CDR3 DNA is TGTGCCAGCAGCACCGGACTAGTCCTTTTCCAAGAGACCCAGTACTTC. The chain employs TRBV7-2 and TRBJ2-5; 7 nucleotides agree with TRBD2. Germline CDR1 is SGHTA and CDR2 is FQGNSA. CDR3 size: 16 residues. J lost 1 base, V lost 5 bases, and 10 bases had no gene match.

This clone was counted once. The chain couples TRBV7-9 to TRBJ2-7; D unclear. The CDR3 sequence is 14 residues long. Germline values: CDR1 SEHNR, CDR2 FQNEAQ (reference sequence). Trimming shortened V by 3 bases and J by 1 base, and 10 bases separated the two germline ends. The CDR3 bases are TGTGCCAGCAGCTTTTCTCCCGCATCCTACGAGCAGTACTTC. Protein product: CASSFSPASYEQYF.

This clone was seen a few times. V is TRBV5-4 and J is TRBJ2-7; 9 positions agree with TRBD2. With V trimmed by 4 bases and J by 3 bases, 8 bases remained unmatched. The CDR3 totals 15 residues. Per the germline V gene, CDR1 is SGHNT and CDR2 is YYREEE (reference sequence). CDR3 sequence (DNA): TGTGCCAGCAGCGCGGGAGGGGACAATGGCTACGAGCAGTACTTC. Protein sequence: CASSAGGDNGYEQYF.

In nucleotides, the CDR3 is TGTGCCAGCAGCCCCAACCCCCCAGGGGAGGATACTTTCTTT. This encodes CASSPNPPGEDTFF. The V call is TRBV7-9, the J call TRBJ1-1; tentative D call: TRBD1 (6 bases). The CDR3 has 14 residues. The ends were cut back, 5 bases at V and 12 bases at J, with 22 bases in the middle. Germline CDR1 reads SEHNR; CDR2 reads FQNEAQ (reference sequence).

As concerns this clone: One end of the junction fails to match germline, which may point to a read error. The rearrangement joins TRBV30 to TRBJ2-1; 8 nucleotides agree with TRBD1. CDR3 length: 13 residues. Germline-derived CDR1 and CDR2 are GTSNPN and SVGIG (reference sequence). CDR3 in amino acids: CVWKFQGAVEQFF. CDR3 bases: TGTGTCTGGAAGTTCCAGGGGGCGGTTGAGCAGTTCTTC.

This chain uses TRBV18 with TRBJ2-3; the match to TRBD1 covers 10 bases. After removal of 3 bases from V and 3 bases from J, the junction contained 6 bases not matched to a gene. The germline gives CDR1 KGHSH, CDR2 LQKENI. The CDR3 is 16 amino acids. CDR3 loop: CASSPRGQGSTDTQYF. CDR3 DNA: TGTGCCAGCTCACCTAGGGGACAGGGGTCTACAGATACGCAGTATTTT.

The chain employs TRBV9 and TRBJ1-2, with D maybe TRBD1 (6 bases). CDR3 length: 15 amino acids. Trimming left V 4 bases short and J 4 bases short, with 17 bases between. Per germline, CDR1 SGDLS and CDR2 YYNGEE. CDR3 in DNA: TGTGCCAGCAGCCCAGGTGGGGGGCTTATCTATGGCTACACCTTC. Its translation is CASSPGGGLIYGYTF.

This clone was seen a few times. The chain combines TRBV7-9 with TRBJ1-1; D is undetermined. The CDR3 sequence is 14 residues long. Looked up from germline, CDR1 is SEHNR and CDR2 is FQNEAQ (reference sequence). V lost 3 bases to trimming and J lost 1 base, with 9 bases between them. CDR3 nucleotide sequence: TGTGCCAGCAGCTTTGGGCAGGCGAACACTGAAGCTTTCTTT. Translated, it gives CASSFGQANTEAFF.

Points on this clone: This specimen includes other DNA sequences encoding the same CDR3. The genes are TRBV25-1 and TRBJ1-1; tentative D call: TRBD1 (5 bases). The CDR3 runs to 15 residues. Per germline, CDR1 MGHDK and CDR2 SYGVNS. The CDR3 sequence is CTSSVHGGQNTEAFF. For the CDR3, the DNA is TGTACAAGCAGTGTACACGGTGGACAGAACACTGAAGCTTTCTTT.

Details on this clone: The sample contains more than one DNA sequence encoding this CDR3. This chain joins TRBV11-2 and TRBJ2-7; D remains unclear. CDR1 and CDR2 (germline): SGHAT, FQNNGV. The CDR3 spans 14 residues. The V and J ends lost 0 bases and 0 bases respectively, with 6 bases between them. CDR3 amino acids: CASSLDTRSYEQYF. DNA of the CDR3: TGTGCCAGCAGCTTAGACACACGCTCCTACGAGCAGTACTTC.

The sample holds a few counts of this clone. This CDR3 is also generated by other DNA sequences in the sample. The J gene is TRBJ2-5, the V gene TRBV5-4, with 13 bases that match TRBD2. Near its end, the DNA agrees better with TRBJ2-7, so the J call may be wrong. The CDR3 runs 16 residues. The germline V gene encodes CDR1 SGHNT and CDR2 YYREEE (reference sequence). The CDR3 region is CASSFGGTSGTYEQYF. DNA for the CDR3: TGTGCCAGCAGCTTCGGAGGGACTAGCGGGACGTACGAGCAGTACTTC.

Of note for this clone: This likely traces to a read error, being one base from a far larger clone. The chain is built from TRBV7-8 and TRBJ1-5; 10 bases match TRBD1. After removal of 5 bases from V and 0 bases from J, the junction contained 10 bases not matched to a gene. Germline loops: CDR1 SGHVS, CDR2 FQNEAQ. The CDR3 spans 18 residues. CDR3 sequence reads: CASSPRDRGGYSNQPQHF. The CDR3 DNA reads as TGTGCCAGCAGCCCCCGGGACAGGGGAGGATATAGCAATCAGCCCCAGCATTTT.

A remark on this clone: A far larger clone is just one base off, so this is likely a read error. The same CDR3 can be traced to other DNA sequences in this sample. The J gene is TRBJ2-2, the V gene TRBV30; 9 positions match TRBD2. The CDR3 loop spans 15 amino acids. The germline V gene has CDR1 GTSNPN and CDR2 SVGIG (reference sequence). The DNA of the CDR3 is TGTGCCGTCGGGGGGATAGCGGGAGTTGTCGGGGAGCTGTTTTTC. It specifies CAVGGIAGVVGELFF.

This chain joins TRBV4-3 and TRBJ2-7, with 9 bases lining up with TRBD2. J gave up 5 bases and V 2 bases, and 4 bases lay outside the gene matches. Germline loops: CDR1 LGHNA, CDR2 YSLEER. This CDR3 spans 14 amino acids. The CDR3 DNA reads as TGCGCCAGCAGCCAATCTAGCGGGACGAACGAGCAGTACTTC. As protein: CASSQSSGTNEQYF.

This clone was seen once. V is TRBV7-9 and J is TRBJ2-1; D remains unclear. CDR1 is SEHNR, CDR2 FQNEAQ, per germline (reference sequence). V lost 1 base to trimming and J lost 1 base, with 8 bases between them. The CDR3 covers 15 residues. CDR3 nucleotide sequence: TGTGCCAGCAGCTTAGTTGCGGATTCCTACAATGAGCAGTTCTTC. It specifies CASSLVADSYNEQFF.